These 9 T cell receptor beta chains were all obtained from the same sample, sequenced in a study of vaccination and CD4 T cells after COVID-19. No antigen is known for these receptors. Oncomine TCR Beta short-read sequencing was applied to DNA from cultured CD4+ T cells. Extraction of genomic DNA was performed on cultured CD4+ T cells. TCRdb passed the PCR reads through MiXCR, listing each CDR3 protein once. The profile shows about 6,800 distinct CDR3 sequences, roughly a third of them singletons. Described treatment: approximately 11-day PBMC culture with coronavirus spike peptide pools or control peptides (ViraFEST assay). Pre-COVID-19 pandemic sampling (2011-2018) yielded the unexposed donor's CD4+ T cells. What was sequenced was CD4+ T cells from blood, cultured in vitro. The origin of the receptors is a human donor in good health.

This chain connects TRBV28 to TRBJ1-2; a weak D match, TRBD1 (5 bases). The CDR3 is made up of 14 amino acids. V lost 11 bases and J lost 0, with 16 bases in between. Germline V gives CDR1 MDHEN, CDR2 SYDVKM. CDR3 sequence (DNA): TGTGCCGCCCGGGACTCTAGTCCTAACTATGGCTACACCTTC. Amino acid sequence: CAARDSSPNYGYTF.

This clonotype showed up just a few times. The chain uses TRBV7-3 and TRBJ1-1; 7 bases line up with TRBD1. The CDR3 spans 13 residues. The germline V gene encodes CDR1 SGHTA and CDR2 FQGTGA. V shed 0 bases and J 10 bases; nucleotides not matched to a gene: 5. The CDR3 protein is CASSLTPKGAAFF. CDR3 sequence (DNA): TGTGCCAGCAGCTTAACACCTAAGGGGGCAGCTTTCTTT.

By frequency in the sample, this clonotype is medium-sized. The chain joins TRBV20-1 to TRBJ1-6; no definite D call. The germline CDR1 and CDR2 sequences are DFQATT and SNEGSKA (reference sequence). This CDR3 contains 13 residues. V lost 0 bases to trimming and J lost 9 bases, with 9 bases between them. CDR3 residues: CSARDVALSPLHF. The CDR3 DNA sequence: TGCAGTGCTAGAGATGTTGCCCTTTCACCCCTCCACTTT.

V is TRBV2 and J is TRBJ1-1, with D possibly TRBD1 on 5 matching bases. Germline values: CDR1 SNHLY, CDR2 FYNNEI. Trimming removed 5 bases at V and 4 bases at J, with 11 bases between. The CDR3 has 13 amino acids. The chain's CDR3 is CASSFNTGTEAFF. In nucleotides, the CDR3 is TGTGCCAGCAGTTTCAACACAGGCACTGAAGCTTTCTTT.

The J gene is TRBJ2-5, the V gene TRBV28, with 12 positions matching TRBD2. The germline V gene has CDR1 MDHEN and CDR2 SYDVKM. The CDR3 contains 15 residues. V lost 5 bases and J lost 4; bases outside the gene matches: 5. The CDR3 DNA reads TGTGCCAGCAGTGGACTAGCGGGAACAACAGAGACCCAGTACTTC. This translates into CASSGLAGTTETQYF.

This clonotype has a handful of counts. The rearrangement links TRBV20-1 to TRBJ2-7; possibly TRBD2 for D (6 bases). This CDR3 has 12 amino acids. Trimming shortened V by 6 bases and J by 3 bases, and 12 bases separated the two germline ends. Germline V CDR1 and CDR2: DFQATT, SNEGSKA (reference sequence). In nucleotides, the CDR3 is TGCAGTGCCCAGGGACTGCGCTACGAGCAGTACTTC. This translates into CSAQGLRYEQYF.

This clonotype was observed a few times. This chain joins TRBV7-2 and TRBJ2-5; D not resolved. Germline assignment: CDR1 SGHTA and CDR2 FQGNSA. V was pared by 3 bases and J by 5 bases, with 7 bases between. The CDR3 runs 12 residues. CDR3 DNA: TGTGCCAGCAGCTTTTTTCGCGAGACCCAGTACTTC. Its translation is CASSFFRETQYF.

The chain links TRBV27 to TRBJ1-1; tentative D call: TRBD1 (6 bases). V lost 6 bases, J lost 8 bases, and 19 bases lay in between. Germline loops: CDR1 MNHEY, CDR2 SMNVEV (reference sequence). The CDR3 is 14 amino acids. The CDR3 loop is CASRSAEDSKEAFF. DNA for the CDR3: TGTGCCAGCAGATCCGCCGAGGACAGCAAAGAAGCTTTCTTT.

This clonotype is categorized as medium-sized. The chain recombines TRBV6-5 with TRBJ1-2; D possibly corresponds to TRBD1 (6 bases). This CDR3 has 13 amino acids. Trimming shortened V by 7 bases and J by 8 bases, and 17 bases separated the two germline ends. Germline CDR1 MNHEY, CDR2 SVGAGI. CDR3 sequence reads: CASTSSRGGGYTF. The CDR3 nucleotides are TGTGCCAGCACCTCCTCGAGGGGGGGCGGCTACACCTTC.